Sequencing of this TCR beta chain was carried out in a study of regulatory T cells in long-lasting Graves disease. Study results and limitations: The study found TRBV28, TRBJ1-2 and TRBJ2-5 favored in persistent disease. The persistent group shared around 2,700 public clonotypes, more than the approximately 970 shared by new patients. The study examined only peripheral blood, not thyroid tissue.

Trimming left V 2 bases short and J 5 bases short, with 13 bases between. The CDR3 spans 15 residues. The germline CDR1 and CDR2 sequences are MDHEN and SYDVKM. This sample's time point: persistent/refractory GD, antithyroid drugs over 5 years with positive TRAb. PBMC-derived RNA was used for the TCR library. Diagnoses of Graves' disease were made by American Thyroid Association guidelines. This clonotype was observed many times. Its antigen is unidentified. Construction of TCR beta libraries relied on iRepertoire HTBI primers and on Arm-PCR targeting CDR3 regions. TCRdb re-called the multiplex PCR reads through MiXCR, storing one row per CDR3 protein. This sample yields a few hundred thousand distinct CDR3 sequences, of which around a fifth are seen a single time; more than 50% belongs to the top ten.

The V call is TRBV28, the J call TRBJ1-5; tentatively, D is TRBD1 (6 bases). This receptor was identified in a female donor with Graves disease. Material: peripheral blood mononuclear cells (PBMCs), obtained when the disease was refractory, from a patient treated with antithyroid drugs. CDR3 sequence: CASSLRDRYYQPQHF. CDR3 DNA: TGTGCCAGCAGTTTACGTGACAGGTACTATCAGCCCCAGCATTTT.